The source of this T cell receptor beta chain is a study of T cell repertoires in cytomegalovirus infection. TCRdb reprocessed the reads with MiXCR, giving one entry per CDR3 protein. The sample has tens of thousands of distinct CDR3 sequences; around 25% are singletons. The V end lost 0 bases, the J end lost 3 bases, and 9 bases lay between the germline ends. CDR3 length: 14 residues. Per the germline V gene, CDR1 is SGDLS and CDR2 is YYNGEE. This clonotype has just a few counts. Its cognate antigen is unknown. The starting material was CD8+ T cells from cultured PBMCs, obtained from culture after CMV antigen stimulation. The V gene is TRBV9, the J gene TRBJ1-1; perhaps TRBD1 as D (6 bases). The sequence came from a human donor in good health (CMV status not recorded). Some clones in this sample may be carry-over from other donors' samples. CDR3 residues: CASSVDREYTEAFF. CDR3 DNA: TGTGCCAGCAGCGTAGACAGGGAGTACACTGAAGCTTTCTTT.